This note documents a single T cell receptor beta chain sequence. Profiled with immunoSEQ multiplex PCR; TCRdb holds only in-frame clones, not every one. The sample yields approximately 1.4 million clones, nearly 99% seen once. This specimen comes from a study of shared clonotypes between healthy human individuals. Germline loops: CDR1 MGHDK, CDR2 SYGVNS. The CDR3 has 12 residues. Between the trimmed V and J ends, which lost 5 bases and 4 bases, there was a span of 9 bases. The receptor comes from a man aged 25 to 40 in good health. Sequenced material: naive CD4+ T cells sorted from blood. Noted subset: CD45RA+ positively selected. The chain employs TRBV25-1 and TRBJ2-7; D possibly matches TRBD1 or TRBD2 (5 bases each). CDR3 sequence (DNA): TGTGCCAGCAGTCGAGGGGCTTACGAGCAGTACTTC. It translates to CASSRGAYEQYF.